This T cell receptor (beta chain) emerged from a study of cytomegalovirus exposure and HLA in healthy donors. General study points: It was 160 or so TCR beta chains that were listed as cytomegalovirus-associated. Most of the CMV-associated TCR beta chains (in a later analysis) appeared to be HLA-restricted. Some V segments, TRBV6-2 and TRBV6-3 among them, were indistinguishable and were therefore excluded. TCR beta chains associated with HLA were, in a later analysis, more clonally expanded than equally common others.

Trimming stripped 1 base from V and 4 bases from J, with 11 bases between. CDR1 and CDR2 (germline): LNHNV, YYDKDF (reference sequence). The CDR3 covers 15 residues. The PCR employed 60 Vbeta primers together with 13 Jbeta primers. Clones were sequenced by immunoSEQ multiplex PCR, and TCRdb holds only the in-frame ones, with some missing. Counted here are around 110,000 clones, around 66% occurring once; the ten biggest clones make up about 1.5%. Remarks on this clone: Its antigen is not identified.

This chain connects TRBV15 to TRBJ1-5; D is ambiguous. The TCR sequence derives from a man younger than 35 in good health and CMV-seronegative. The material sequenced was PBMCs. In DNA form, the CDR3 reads TGTGCCACCAGCAGAGTGGTAGAGGCGAATCAGCCCCAGCATTTT. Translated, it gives CATSRVVEANQPQHF.